This TCR beta chain appears in the sequencing data of a study of blood T cell repertoires in COVID-19. In the study overall: The analysed material was cDNA or gDNA that came from T cells, B-cell-depleted T cells, or PBMCs.

V was clipped by 4 bases and J by 1 base; unmatched bases: 4. Germline lookup yields CDR1 SGHVS and CDR2 FNYEAQ. The CDR3 is 15 residues long. Sequencing was performed with immunoSEQ multiplex PCR; in TCRdb, only in-frame clones are kept and a portion is missing. The sample yields 150,000 to 200,000 clones, 65% to 85% seen once. What was sequenced was peripheral blood. The source of this sequence is a man in his sixties with active or convalescent COVID-19. V and J are TRBV7-6 and TRBJ2-7, with TRBD2 identical over 10 bases. The CDR3 reads CASSSLAGVSYEQYF. The CDR3 DNA reads as TGTGCCAGCAGCTCCCTAGCGGGAGTTTCCTACGAGCAGTACTTC.